A selection of T cell receptor beta chains follows, all from one sample in a study of cytomegalovirus exposure and HLA in healthy donors. Sequencing was performed with immunoSEQ multiplex PCR; in TCRdb, only in-frame clones are kept and a portion is missing. The repertoire has 150,000 or so clones, around 70% of them found once; the top ten carry about 2%. Input material: PBMCs. The receptors were gathered from a woman aged 60-75 years in good health and CMV-seropositive. Both conserved end residues are part of each CDR3. D genes are given only for firm matches. A row's size may be missing; if present it is once, few, many or a size class.

CDR3 DNA	CDR3 protein	V gene	J gene	D gene	clone size
TGTGCCAGCAGCTCCGGACAGACTCGGGGCTATGGCTACACCTTC	CASSSGQTRGYGYTF	TRBV6-1	TRBJ1-2	-	few
TGTGCCAGCAGCTTCTCCGGTGGTACGCAGTATTTT	CASSFSGGTQYF	TRBV7-3	TRBJ2-3	-	-
TGTGCCAGCAGTTTAGCGGGAGACAACGAGCAGTACTTC	CASSLAGDNEQYF	TRBV27	TRBJ2-7	TRBD2	once
TGTGCCATCAACGGCGGAGGGGGCACAGATACGCAGTATTTT	CAINGGGGTDTQYF	TRBV10-3	TRBJ2-3	-	-
TGTGCCAGCAGTCCGCAGAGGGACATAAATCGCTATGGCTACACCTTC	CASSPQRDINRYGYTF	TRBV27	TRBJ1-2	-	-
TGTGCCAGCAGCCCGAATGAGCAGTTCTTC	CASSPNEQFF	TRBV7-9	TRBJ2-1	-	-
TGCGCCAGCTCCACTAGCGGGAGGAACACCGGGGAGCTGTTTTTT	CASSTSGRNTGELFF	TRBV5-1	TRBJ2-2	TRBD2	-
TGCGCCAGCAGCCACCCACAGGGGGCGGGAGAGACCCAGTACTTC	CASSHPQGAGETQYF	TRBV4-1	TRBJ2-5	TRBD1	-
TGTGCCAGCAGTCCAGGCTACGAGCAGTACTTC	CASSPGYEQYF	TRBV28	TRBJ2-7	-	-
TGTGCCAGCAGTTCGCAGGGCAATCAGCCCCAGCATTTT	CASSSQGNQPQHF	TRBV6-6	TRBJ1-5	-	-